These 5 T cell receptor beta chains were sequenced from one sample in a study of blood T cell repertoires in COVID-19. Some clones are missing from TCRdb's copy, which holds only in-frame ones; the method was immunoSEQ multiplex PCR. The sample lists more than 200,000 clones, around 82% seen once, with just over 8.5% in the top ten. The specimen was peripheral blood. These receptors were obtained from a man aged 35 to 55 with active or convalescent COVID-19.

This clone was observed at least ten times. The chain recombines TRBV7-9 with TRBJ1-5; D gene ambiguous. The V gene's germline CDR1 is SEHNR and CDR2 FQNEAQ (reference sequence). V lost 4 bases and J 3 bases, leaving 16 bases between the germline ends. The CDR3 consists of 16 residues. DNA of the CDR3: TGTGCCAGCAGCTATCCGAGGCTGAGGCCCAATCAGCCCCAGCATTTT. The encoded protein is CASSYPRLRPNQPQHF.

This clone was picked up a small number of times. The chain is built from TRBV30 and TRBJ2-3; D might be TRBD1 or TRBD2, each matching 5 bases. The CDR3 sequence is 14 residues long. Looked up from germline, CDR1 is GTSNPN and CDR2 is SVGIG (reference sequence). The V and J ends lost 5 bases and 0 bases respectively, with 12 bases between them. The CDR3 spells CAWGGESSTDTQYF. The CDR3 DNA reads TGTGCCTGGGGGGGAGAAAGTAGCACAGATACGCAGTATTTT.

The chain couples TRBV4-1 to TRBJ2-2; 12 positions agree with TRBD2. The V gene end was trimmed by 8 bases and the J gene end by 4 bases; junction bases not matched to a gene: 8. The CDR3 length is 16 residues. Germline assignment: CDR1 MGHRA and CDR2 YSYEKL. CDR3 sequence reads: CASGRLAGGATGELFF. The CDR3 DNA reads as TGCGCCAGCGGTCGTCTAGCGGGAGGGGCCACCGGGGAGCTGTTTTTT.

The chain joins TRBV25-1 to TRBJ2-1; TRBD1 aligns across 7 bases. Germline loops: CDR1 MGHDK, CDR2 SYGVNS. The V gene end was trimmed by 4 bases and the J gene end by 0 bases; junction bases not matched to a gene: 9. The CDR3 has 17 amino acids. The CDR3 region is CASSGRDSESSYNEQFF. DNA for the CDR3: TGTGCCAGCAGTGGACGGGACAGCGAAAGCTCCTACAATGAGCAGTTCTTC.

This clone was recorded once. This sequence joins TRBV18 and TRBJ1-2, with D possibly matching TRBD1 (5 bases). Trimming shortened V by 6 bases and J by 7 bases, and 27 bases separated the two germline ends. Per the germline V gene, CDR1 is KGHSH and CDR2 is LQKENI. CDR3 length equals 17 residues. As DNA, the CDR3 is TGTGCCAGCTCTCGCATGGCGGCGGAGGGAAGTACAGGTGGCTACACCTTC. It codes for CASSRMAAEGSTGGYTF.